This T cell receptor (beta chain) was sequenced for a study of cytomegalovirus exposure and HLA in healthy donors. With 5 bases clipped from V and 3 bases from J, the junction kept 8 bases outside the gene matches. The CDR3 is 16 residues long. The germline V gene has CDR1 LNHDA and CDR2 SQIVND (reference sequence). A word on this clone: The antigen is unknown.

PCR involved 60 Vbeta and 13 Jbeta primers. Per the study methods: Unique TCR beta chains numbered around 80 million in a later analysis, with around 10 million shared. Produced via immunoSEQ multiplex PCR; TCRdb's table is partial and in-frame only. V and J calls and clone size are as listed in that table; D and trimming were resolved from the DNA. The sample contains about 190,000 clones, around 81% of which appear only once. Study-wide results and caveats: Presence/absence analyses supposed approximately even sequencing depth among donors. In a later analysis, a missense DCLRE1C variant was linked to TCR beta V- and J-gene trimming.

Every donor was a healthy person donating bone marrow. This sequence originates from a woman in her 50s in good health and CMV-seropositive. The chain has TRBV19 and TRBJ1-1, with 11 positions matching TRBD1. Sequencing was carried out using PBMCs. The chain's CDR3 is CASSHRDRGEDTEAFF. The CDR3 nucleotides are TGTGCCAGTAGTCACCGGGACAGGGGGGAGGACACTGAAGCTTTCTTT.